Listed here are 13 T cell receptor beta chains from one sample, sequenced in a study of CD8 T cells in ankylosing spondylitis. For these TCRs, the target antigens are not known. Findings and limits, study-wide: Blood of patients with ankylosing spondylitis appeared to be characterized by a TCR beta motif of eight highly homologous variants.

TCRdb reprocessed the 5' RACE reads via MiXCR and lists one record per CDR3 protein. The table includes some 800,000 distinct CDR3 sequences, approximately 12% detected once. Source material: blood, either unsorted or a sorted T cell fraction (not recorded which). The receptors were sampled from a male donor with ankylosing spondylitis.

The rearrangement uses TRBV11-3 and TRBJ2-1; weak D call: TRBD2 (6 bases). The V gene lost 0 bases and the J gene lost 7 bases, with 7 bases spanning the gap. This CDR3 spans 13 amino acids. Germline lookup yields CDR1 SGHNT and CDR2 YENEEA. The CDR3 nucleotides read TGTGCCAGCAGCTTAGATGCGGGGAATGAGCAGTTCTTC. Translated, it gives CASSLDAGNEQFF.

Only a few counts were recorded for this clonotype. This rearrangement joins TRBV6-5 to TRBJ2-3; 9 bases align to TRBD1. The V gene's germline CDR1 is MNHEY and CDR2 SVGAGI. After removal of 4 bases from V and 7 bases from J, the junction contained 18 bases not matched to a gene. This CDR3 spans 18 amino acids. CDR3 coding DNA: TGTGCCAGCAGTTCCCTGAATCCCCCGGTGACAGGGGGTTATACGCAGTATTTT. Amino acid sequence: CASSSLNPPVTGGYTQYF.

This clonotype was observed a handful of times. As DNA, the CDR3 is TGTGCCAGCAGCCCCCAGACTAGCGGGGGTCAAGAGACCCAGTACTTC. Translated, it gives CASSPQTSGGQETQYF. The genes are TRBV7-8 and TRBJ2-5, with 12 bases identical to TRBD2. The CDR3 is made up of 16 amino acids. The V gene end was trimmed by 5 bases and the J gene end by 2 bases; junction bases not matched to a gene: 6. The V gene's germline CDR1 is SGHVS and CDR2 FQNEAQ.

This clonotype was counted a few times. The V gene is TRBV11-2, the J gene TRBJ2-5; D perhaps matches TRBD2 (5 bases). This CDR3 region has 15 residues. Germline CDR1 SGHAT, CDR2 FQNNGV. V shed 0 bases and J shed 9 bases, with 17 bases lying between them. The CDR3 DNA follows: TGTGCCAGCAGCTTAGAAGGACCCTGGGAGTCATCCCAGTACTTC. This gives the protein CASSLEGPWESSQYF.

The chain recombines TRBV7-2 with TRBJ2-7; 7 nucleotides align to TRBD2. V shed 5 bases, J shed 3 bases, and the junction held 4 bases outside the gene matches. The CDR3 is 13 amino acids. Germline lookup yields CDR1 SGHTA and CDR2 FQGNSA. In DNA, the CDR3 is TGTGCCAGCAGCCGGACTAGGTACTACGAGCAGTACTTC. Its translation: CASSRTRYYEQYF.

This chain uses TRBV10-2 with TRBJ2-7; TRBD2 aligns across 9 bases. This CDR3 is built from 12 residues. Germline V gene sequence: CDR1 WSHSY, CDR2 SAAADI. With V trimmed by 8 bases and J by 3 bases, 2 bases remained unmatched. The CDR3 DNA reads as TGCGCCAGCGGGACTAGCAACTACGAGCAGTACTTC. Its translation is CASGTSNYEQYF.

Only a few counts were recorded for this clonotype. The V call is TRBV20-1, the J call TRBJ2-7; D remains ambiguous. This CDR3 is 14 amino acids long. Trimming left V 0 bases short and J 1 base short, with 10 bases between. Germline lookup yields CDR1 DFQATT and CDR2 SNEGSKA (reference sequence). CDR3 nucleotide sequence: TGCAGTGCTAGAGAGTCAGGAGCTTCCTACGAGCAGTACTTC. Translated, it gives CSARESGASYEQYF.

This clonotype was found a few times. This chain uses TRBV7-2 with TRBJ1-6, with D perhaps matching TRBD1 (5 bases). Germline V gene sequence: CDR1 SGHTA, CDR2 FQGNSA. The CDR3 totals 15 residues. The V end lost 5 bases, the J end lost 9 bases, and 17 bases lay between the germline ends. The CDR3 is CASSLLWGKVSPLHF. As DNA, the CDR3 is TGTGCCAGCAGCCTCCTTTGGGGCAAGGTTTCACCCCTCCACTTT.

This clonotype has only a few counts. The J gene is TRBJ1-3, the V gene TRBV4-3, with no clear D. The germline CDR1 and CDR2 sequences are LGHNA and YSLEER. CDR3 length: 14 amino acids. Trimming left V 4 bases short and J 4 bases short, with 11 bases between. The CDR3 here is CASSLTGWGNTIYF. CDR3 DNA sequence: TGCGCCAGCAGCCTGACTGGGTGGGGAAACACCATATATTTT.

The chain joins TRBV6-1 to TRBJ2-5, with 9 bases fitting TRBD1. The CDR3 consists of 14 residues. Germline V gives CDR1 MNHNS, CDR2 SASEGT. With 6 bases clipped from V and 5 bases from J, the junction kept 7 bases outside the gene matches. DNA for the CDR3: TGTGCCAGCAGCGGGGACAGGGAAAAGGAGACCCAGTACTTC. Encoded protein: CASSGDREKETQYF.

As DNA, the CDR3 is TGTGCCACTACCTCACCGGGACACCCGCAGGGGGATGAGCAGTTCTTC. Residues: CATTSPGHPQGDEQFF. The chain couples TRBV19 to TRBJ2-1, with TRBD1 identical over 7 bases. Per the germline V gene, CDR1 is LNHDA and CDR2 is SQIVND (reference sequence). This CDR3 spans 16 amino acids. V was clipped by 10 bases and J by 8 bases; unmatched bases: 20.

This clonotype turned up a few times. This chain joins TRBV6-5 and TRBJ2-7; possibly TRBD1 for D (6 bases). The CDR3 totals 15 residues. V was cut by 4 bases and J by 2 bases, with 15 bases left in between. The V gene's germline CDR1 is MNHEY and CDR2 SVGAGI. The DNA for the CDR3 is TGTGCCAGCAGTTTCGGGACACGGGGCACCTACGAGCAGTACTTC. The encoded protein is CASSFGTRGTYEQYF.

The V call is TRBV7-2, the J call TRBJ1-1; 8 nucleotides agree with TRBD1. Germline loops: CDR1 SGHTA, CDR2 FQGNSA. This CDR3 is 17 amino acids long. Trimming took 0 bases from V and 5 from J; bases not matched to a gene: 11. CDR3 in DNA: TGTGCCAGCAGCTTAGCGCGGGCAGGGGGCGCGTGGACTGAAGCTTTCTTT. Its protein is CASSLARAGGAWTEAFF.